The present TCR beta chain was sequenced within a study of cytomegalovirus exposure and HLA in healthy donors. Study in general: From HLA-typed donors, an early data release held some 80 million unique TCRs. Study observations and caveats: A later examination showed that TCR association rates differed by HLA locus, with DRB1 most and HLA-C fewest. A later analysis linked a missense variant in DCLRE1C to the trimming of TCR beta V and J genes. Association of approximately 16,000 TCR beta sequences with HLA alleles was found at 0.05 false discovery rate in a later analysis.

Notes on this clone: Its antigen is not identified.

Both 60 Vbeta primers and 13 Jbeta primers went into the PCR. TCRdb's copy holds only in-frame clones and misses some; the assay was immunoSEQ multiplex PCR. Counted here are around 200,000 clones, approximately 88% occurring once; the ten biggest clones make up approximately 2.9%. V was pared by 5 bases and J by 3 bases, with 0 bases of the junction left unmatched. The CDR3 loop spans 12 amino acids. Germline CDR1 and CDR2: LNHDA and SQIVND (reference sequence). The sample taken for sequencing was PBMCs. The V call is TRBV19, the J call TRBJ1-1, with 7 bases that match TRBD1. This receptor was obtained from a woman aged 45-65 years in good health and CMV-seropositive. CDR3 amino acids: CASSDRDTEAFF. CDR3 DNA sequence: TGTGCCAGTAGTGACAGGGACACTGAAGCTTTCTTT.